This T cell receptor beta chain is from a study of T cells in Graves' hyperthyroidism and ophthalmopathy. Each diagnosis was grounded in clinical symptoms, serum thyroxine and TRAb, thyroid ultrasound, and orbital computed tomography. Blood from later-ophthalmopathy patients was taken at first hyperthyroidism diagnosis. The source material, RNA transcripts, was used to amplify TCR beta CDR3 regions. The TCR CDR3 was amplified in a first-round RT-PCR using the HTBI primer set. TCRdb redid the calling of the multiplex PCR reads with MiXCR, one entry per CDR3 protein. The sample has approximately 260,000 distinct CDR3 sequences, nearly 15% seen once; the top ten hold over 30%. In germline, CDR1 is MDHEN, CDR2 SYDVKM. The length of the CDR3 is 15 residues. Trimming stripped 6 bases from V and 1 base from J, with 15 bases between. This clonotype was observed many times. What it binds is not known. Study-wide findings and caveats: The model's output predicted ophthalmopathy at a median of around 7 months prior to onset. From stable hyperthyroidism, ophthalmopathy was set apart by a 13 V-J model.

The chain carries TRBV28 and TRBJ2-5, with a weak D call TRBD2 (5 bases). The receptor comes from a woman between 45 and 60 years old with Graves' hyperthyroidism that later progressed to Graves' ophthalmopathy. Sequencing was carried out using blood. CDR3: CASREASDVQETQYF. The CDR3 DNA sequence: TGTGCCAGCAGGGAGGCCTCGGATGTCCAAGAGACCCAGTACTTC. The full variable domain, with the rest looked up from reference TRBV28 and TRBJ2-5, is DVKVTQSSRYLVKRTGEKVFLECVQDMDHENMFWYRQDPGLGLRLIYFSYDVKMKEKGDIPEGYSVSREKKERFSLILESASTNQTSMYLCASREASDVQETQYFGPGTRLLVL.